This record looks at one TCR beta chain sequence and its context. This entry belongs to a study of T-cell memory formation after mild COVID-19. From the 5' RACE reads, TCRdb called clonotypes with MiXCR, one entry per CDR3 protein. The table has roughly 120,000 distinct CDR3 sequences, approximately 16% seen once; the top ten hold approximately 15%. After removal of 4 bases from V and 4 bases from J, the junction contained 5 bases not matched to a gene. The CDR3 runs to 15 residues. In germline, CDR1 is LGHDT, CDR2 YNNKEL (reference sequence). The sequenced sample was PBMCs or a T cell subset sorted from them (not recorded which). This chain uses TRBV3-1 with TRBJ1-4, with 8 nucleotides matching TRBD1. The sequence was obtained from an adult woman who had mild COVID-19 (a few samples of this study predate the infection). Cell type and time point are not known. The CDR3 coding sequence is TGTGCCAGCAGCCTAGGGGACAGGCGTAATGAAAAACTGTTTTTT. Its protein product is CASSLGDRRNEKLFF.